A selection of T cell receptor beta chains follows, all from one sample in a study of Ad26.COV2.S vaccination and SARS-CoV-2 variants. Only in-frame clones appear in the TCRdb table, and some are missing; sequencing was by immunoSEQ multiplex PCR. Of about 390,000 clones listed, around 85% are singletons. Sequenced material: peripheral blood, taken in a trial of Ad26.COV2.S vaccine versus placebo. These receptors originate from a person between 18 and 60 years old who received the Ad26.COV2.S COVID-19 vaccine or a placebo. The CDR3 runs from the conserved cysteine through the conserved F or W. Each record gives: clone size, D gene, J gene, V gene, CDR3 DNA, CDR3 protein. A D gene is named only where the DNA matches it firmly. Not all rows give a size; the values are once, few, many and, for expanded clones, a class.

-	TRBD1	TRBJ2-2	TRBV19	TGTGCCAGTAGTATAGGTGGACAGGGGAACTGGCGGGAGCTGTTTTTT	CASSIGGQGNWRELFF
-	TRBD2	TRBJ2-1	TRBV10-1	TGCGCCAGCAGTGGCCCCCAGATAGCGGGGGTGCTCTCAAGCTCCTACAATGAGCAGTTCTTC	CASSGPQIAGVLSSSYNEQFF
-	TRBD2	TRBJ2-7	TRBV6-5	TGTGCCAGCACCGTAGCGGGGGGGGTCGGCGAGCAGTACTTC	CASTVAGGVGEQYF
once	-	TRBJ2-3	TRBV4-1	TGCGCCAGCAGCCAAGGCCCAGGTACGCAGTATTTT	CASSQGPGTQYF
-	-	TRBJ1-2	TRBV4-3	TGCGCCAGCAGCCAAGAGCTCAGCAGGGTGAGGTTGGGTGGCTACACCTTC	CASSQELSRVRLGGYTF
few	-	TRBJ2-7	TRBV7-9	TGTGCCAGCAGCTCTAGCTCCTACGAGCAGTACTTC	CASSSSSYEQYF
few	TRBD1	TRBJ1-6	TRBV2	TGTGCCAGCAGCGTGACCCCGGACAGGGTGGATTCACCCCTCCACTTT	CASSVTPDRVDSPLHF
-	-	TRBJ2-1	TRBV27	TGTGCCAGCAGTCGGCTTGGGGGGGCCGGGAATGAGCAGTTCTTC	CASSRLGGAGNEQFF
-	TRBD1	TRBJ2-6	TRBV19	TGTGCCAGTAGTATTGGGACTGGGACAGGGGGGTTCTCTGGGGCCAACGTCCTGACTTTC	CASSIGTGTGGFSGANVLTF
few	-	TRBJ2-7	TRBV2	TGTGCCAGCCGTGAATTTCACGAAGGGGGATCCTACGAGCAGTACTTC	CASREFHEGGSYEQYF
-	-	TRBJ1-2	TRBV4-3	TGCGCCAGCAGCCAAGATACAGGACGCTATGGCTACACCTTC	CASSQDTGRYGYTF
-	-	TRBJ1-1	TRBV3-1/TRBV3-2	TGTGCCAGCCTAGTTCCTGAAGCTTTCTTT	CASLVPEAFF
-	-	TRBJ1-4	TRBV19	TGTGCCAGTAGTCACCGGGACATACGTGAAAAACTGTTTTTT	CASSHRDIREKLFF
-	TRBD2	TRBJ2-5	TRBV25-1	TGTGCCAGCAGTGATTTTAGCGGGGGGGCGGAGACCCAGTACTTC	CASSDFSGGAETQYF
-	TRBD1	TRBJ1-2	TRBV5-1	TGCGCCAGCAGCAGGGGACAGGGAGAAGATGGCTACACCTTC	CASSRGQGEDGYTF
-	-	TRBJ1-1	TRBV13	TGTGCCAGCAGCATTACCACAGGGACCGACACTGAAGCTTTCTTT	CASSITTGTDTEAFF
-	TRBD1	TRBJ2-7	TRBV6-7	TGTGCCAGCAGCCACGACAGGGGTGTAAACGAGCAGTACTTC	CASSHDRGVNEQYF
few	-	TRBJ1-6	TRBV19	TGTGCCAGTAGCCTAGGGGGTAACTATAATTCACCCCTCCACTTT	CASSLGGNYNSPLHF
-	TRBD2	TRBJ2-3	TRBV5-1	TGCGCCAGCAGCTTACCACTAGCGGGGGCCGTAGATACGCAGTATTTT	CASSLPLAGAVDTQYF
once	-	TRBJ1-2	TRBV27	TGTGCCAGCAGCCCGACCGGGGGTAGAGGCGGCTACACCTTC	CASSPTGGRGGYTF
-	TRBD1	TRBJ2-1	TRBV15	TGTGCCACCAGCAGAGCCGCCTCCGGGACAGGGGCTACTAAGCAGTTCTTC	CATSRAASGTGATKQFF
once	-	TRBJ2-3	TRBV7-9	TGTGCCAGCAGCTTCGGGGGAACAGATACGCAGTATTTT	CASSFGGTDTQYF